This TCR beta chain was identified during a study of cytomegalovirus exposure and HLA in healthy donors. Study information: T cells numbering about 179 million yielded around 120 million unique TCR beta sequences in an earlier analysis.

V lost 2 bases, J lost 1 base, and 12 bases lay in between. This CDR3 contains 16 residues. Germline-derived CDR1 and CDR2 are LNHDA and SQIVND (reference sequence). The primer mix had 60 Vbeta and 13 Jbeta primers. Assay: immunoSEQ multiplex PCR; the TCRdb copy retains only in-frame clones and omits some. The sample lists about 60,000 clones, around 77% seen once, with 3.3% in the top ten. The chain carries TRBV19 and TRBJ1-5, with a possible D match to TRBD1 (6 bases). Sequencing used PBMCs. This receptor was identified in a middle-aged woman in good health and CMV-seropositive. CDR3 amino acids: CASSILSRGSNQPQHF. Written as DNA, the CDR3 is TGTGCCAGTAGTATACTCTCCAGGGGAAGCAATCAGCCCCAGCATTTT.